A single sample gave rise to the 32 T cell receptor beta chains below, sequenced in a study of cytomegalovirus exposure and HLA in healthy donors. 13 Jbeta primers and 60 Vbeta primers were used for the PCR. Measured with immunoSEQ multiplex PCR; TCRdb has only the in-frame clones, and not every one. The profile shows fewer than 150,000 clones, around 85% of them singletons. Material for sequencing was PBMCs. The receptors shown here come from a woman in her twenties or thirties in good health and CMV-seropositive.

The rearrangement uses TRBV10-3 and TRBJ1-1; D is perhaps TRBD1 (6 bases). The germline CDR1 and CDR2 sequences are ENHRY and SYGVKD. CDR3 length: 12 residues. V was pared by 6 bases and J by 7 bases, with 12 bases between. As DNA, the CDR3 is TGTGCCATCAGGGGAACAGGGAGTGAAGCTTTCTTT. Its translation is CAIRGTGSEAFF.

The chain couples TRBV28 to TRBJ1-5; D unresolved. V shed 3 bases and J shed 1 base, with 19 bases lying between them. The CDR3 is 18 amino acids. Germline V lookup: CDR1 MDHEN, CDR2 SYDVKM. The CDR3 region has the DNA TGTGCCAGCAGTTTCCCCCCCGACACTTCCTTGAGCAATCAGCCCCAGCATTTT. The encoded protein is CASSFPPDTSLSNQPQHF. The whole variable domain, filled in from reference TRBV28 and TRBJ1-5, reads DVKVTQSSRYLVKRTGEKVFLECVQDMDHENMFWYRQDPGLGLRLIYFSYDVKMKEKGDIPEGYSVSREKKERFSLILESASTNQTSMYLCASSFPPDTSLSNQPQHFGDGTRLSIL.

The V and J genes are TRBV23-1 and TRBJ2-3; 8 bases match TRBD1. TRBV23-1 is an ORF, and what it does is uncertain. V was pared by 3 bases and J by 3 bases, with 20 bases of the junction left unmatched. The CDR3 totals 20 residues. For the CDR3, the DNA is TGCGCCAGCAGTCAGTCTCGCAATCGCCTCAGGGGGCGTAAAACAGATACGCAGTATTTT. Its translation is CASSQSRNRLRGRKTDTQYF.

The rearrangement links TRBV5-4 to TRBJ2-5; tentatively, D is TRBD2 (6 bases). The CDR3 contains 13 residues. Deletions cut 4 bases from V and 5 bases from J, with 12 bases between. Germline assignment: CDR1 SGHNT and CDR2 YYREEE (reference sequence). In nucleotides, the CDR3 is TGTGCCAGCAGCCCGGAGGGGCAGGAGACCCAGTACTTC. The encoded protein is CASSPEGQETQYF.

This clone was counted a single time. The chain recombines TRBV6-1 with TRBJ2-7; D may be TRBD2 (7 bases). Trimming took 4 bases from V and 0 from J, leaving 13 bases between them. There are 15 residues in the CDR3. From germline, CDR1 is MNHNS and CDR2 SASEGT. CDR3 sequence: CASSGGGGGSYEQYF. For the CDR3, the DNA is TGTGCCAGCAGTGGAGGGGGGGGCGGCTCCTACGAGCAGTACTTC.

V is TRBV5-6 and J is TRBJ2-4; TRBD2 matches at 14 bases. V trimming: 4 bases; J trimming: 9 bases; junction bases outside the gene matches: 6. The germline V gene has CDR1 SGHDT and CDR2 YYEEEE. The CDR3 is 15 residues long. CDR3 DNA: TGTGCCAGCAGCCCTCGGACTAGCGGGGGGACCATTCAGTACTTC. It is translated as CASSPRTSGGTIQYF.

The gene calls are TRBV28 and TRBJ1-1; D uncertain. V shed 5 bases and J shed 10 bases, with 14 bases lying between them. This CDR3 comprises 12 residues. Per the germline V gene, CDR1 is MDHEN and CDR2 is SYDVKM. The CDR3: CASSVVTAGAFF. The CDR3 region has the DNA TGTGCCAGCAGTGTCGTTACTGCCGGAGCTTTCTTT.

V gene TRBV10-3 combines with J gene TRBJ1-4; D is uncertain. Trimming took 10 bases from V and 5 from J, leaving 8 bases between them. The V gene's germline CDR1 is ENHRY and CDR2 SYGVKD. This CDR3 has 11 amino acids. As DNA, the CDR3 is TGTGCCACCAGCCTCAATGAAAAACTGTTTTTT. This sequence encodes CATSLNEKLFF.

This clone came up a few times. V gene TRBV5-4 combines with J gene TRBJ2-7; D is perhaps TRBD2 (6 bases). Germline CDR1 and CDR2: SGHNT and YYREEE (reference sequence). This CDR3 comprises 14 residues. The V and J ends lost 1 base and 2 bases respectively, with 10 bases between them. In DNA form, the CDR3 reads TGTGCCAGCAGCTTGACAGGAGGGGCCTACGAGCAGTACTTC. This codes for CASSLTGGAYEQYF. The whole variable domain, remainder taken from reference TRBV5-4 and TRBJ2-7, is ETGVTQSPTHLIKTRGQQVTLRCSSQSGHNTVSWYQQALGQGPQFIFQYYREEENGRGNFPPRFSGLQFPNYSSELNVNALELDDSALYLCASSLTGGAYEQYFGPGTRLTVT.

This clone was detected only a few times. The chain employs TRBV27 and TRBJ1-3; D is unclear. CDR3 length: 13 residues. Trimming left V 5 bases short and J 2 bases short, with 7 bases between. CDR1 is MNHEY, CDR2 SMNVEV, per germline (reference sequence). The DNA for the CDR3 is TGTGCCAGCAGTCCCCGAGCTGGAAACACCATATATTTT. It codes for CASSPRAGNTIYF.

Details on this clone: At one of its ends the junction is not consistent with the germline gene, which may arise from a read error. The same CDR3 arises from other DNA sequences in this sample as well. This chain joins TRBV5-6 and TRBJ1-1, with D maybe TRBD1 (6 bases). The V gene's germline CDR1 is SGHDT and CDR2 YYEEEE. This CDR3 contains 14 residues. The DNA for the CDR3 is TGTGCCAGCAGCTTGGTAGGGGGGGACACTGAGGCTTTCTTT. This translates into CASSLVGGDTEAFF.

This clone was observed a handful of times. The CDR3: CASSRTGVGETQYF. CDR3 DNA sequence: TGTGCCAGCAGCCGGACAGGGGTGGGCGAGACCCAGTACTTC. V is TRBV11-2 and J is TRBJ2-5; 9 bases agree with TRBD1. V lost 5 bases to trimming and J lost 5 bases; unmatched junction nucleotides: 6. From germline, CDR1 is SGHAT and CDR2 FQNNGV. The CDR3 length is 14 residues.

Worth noting for this clone: Other nucleotide sequences in the sample specify the same CDR3. The gene calls are TRBV5-6 and TRBJ2-7; 9 bases agree with TRBD2. This CDR3 spans 14 amino acids. V lost 2 bases, J lost 3 bases, and 3 bases stayed unmatched. Germline CDR1 reads SGHDT; CDR2 reads YYEEEE. The CDR3 loop is CASSLASGNYEQYF. CDR3 nucleotide sequence: TGTGCCAGCAGCTTAGCTAGCGGGAACTACGAGCAGTACTTC.

The rearrangement joins TRBV29-1 to TRBJ1-3; 8 bases are shared with TRBD1. Germline V lookup: CDR1 SQVTM, CDR2 ANQGSEA. This CDR3 contains 14 residues. Germline trimming cut 7 bases from V and 4 bases from J; bases unmatched to any gene: 9. CDR3 protein: CSATGTGPGNTIYF. CDR3 DNA: TGCAGCGCCACCGGGACAGGTCCAGGAAACACCATATATTTT.

The chain carries TRBV11-2 and TRBJ1-3; 10 bases match TRBD1. The V segment lost 1 base and the J segment 8 bases; nucleotides outside the gene matches: 5. CDR3 size: 15 residues. The germline V gene encodes CDR1 SGHAT and CDR2 FQNNGV. In DNA form, the CDR3 reads TGTGCCAGCAGCTTAGGGGGGACAGGGGCGGACACCATATATTTT. Residues: CASSLGGTGADTIYF.

The chain combines TRBV7-2 with TRBJ2-7, with a tentative D call TRBD1 (5 bases). Germline V CDR1 and CDR2: SGHTA, FQGNSA. The CDR3 has 11 residues. V lost 2 bases, J lost 9 bases, and 8 bases lay in between. This CDR3 is CASSLYQGQYF. The CDR3 bases are TGTGCCAGCAGCTTATATCAGGGGCAGTACTTC.

Concerning this clone itself: This sample includes further DNA sequences coding for the same CDR3. The V gene is TRBV15, the J gene TRBJ2-5; 10 bases agree with TRBD2. After removal of 5 bases from V and 3 bases from J, the junction contained 9 bases not matched to a gene. This CDR3 has 16 amino acids. Per germline, CDR1 LNHNV and CDR2 YYDKDF (reference sequence). DNA for the CDR3: TGTGCCACCAGCCGCGGCCTAGCGGGGGCTAAAGAGACCCAGTACTTC. Its translation: CATSRGLAGAKETQYF.

The rearrangement joins TRBV6-1 to TRBJ1-1, with D perhaps matching TRBD1 (5 bases). V lost 2 bases and J 1 base, leaving 11 bases between the germline ends. From germline, CDR1 is MNHNS and CDR2 SASEGT. The CDR3 contains 15 residues. DNA of the CDR3: TGTGCCAGCAGTGAATGGGGGGGACCGAACACTGAAGCTTTCTTT. This gives the protein CASSEWGGPNTEAFF.

This clone was counted only a few times. The chain is built from TRBV6-1 and TRBJ1-1; D gene ambiguous. The germline CDR1 and CDR2 sequences are MNHNS and SASEGT. The CDR3 sequence is 13 residues long. V was clipped by 10 bases and J by 3 bases, with 15 bases between them. CDR3 sequence: CATRSGQDTEAFF. CDR3 DNA sequence: TGTGCCACCCGTAGTGGGCAGGACACTGAAGCTTTCTTT.

A few counts support this clone. The V and J genes are TRBV19 and TRBJ1-5, with no clear D. Looked up from germline, CDR1 is LNHDA and CDR2 is SQIVND (reference sequence). Trimming shortened V by 6 bases and J by 2 bases, and 11 bases separated the two germline ends. This CDR3 comprises 14 residues. The CDR3 DNA reads as TGTGCCAGTAGCGGGGTAGGTGGCAATCAGCCCCAGCATTTT. It specifies CASSGVGGNQPQHF.

For this clone: The junction departs from germline at one end; a sequencing error may be responsible. V and J are TRBV11-2 and TRBJ2-7; the match to TRBD2 covers 14 bases. Germline CDR1 reads SGHAT; CDR2 reads FQNNGV. The CDR3 totals 13 residues. CDR3 loop: CASSPGLAGAAGF. The CDR3 DNA is TGTGCCAGCAGCCCGGGACTAGCGGGAGCCGCCGGGTTC.

This chain joins TRBV7-9 and TRBJ2-5; weak D call: TRBD2 (5 bases). The CDR3 covers 15 residues. V was cut by 5 bases and J by 0 bases, with 13 bases left in between. The germline CDR1 and CDR2 sequences are SEHNR and FQNEAQ (reference sequence). The CDR3 region has the DNA TGTGCCAGCAGCCCTAGCCTCCTGTACCAAGAGACCCAGTACTTC. Translation gives CASSPSLLYQETQYF. The full variable domain, in which reference TRBV7-9 and TRBJ2-5 provide the parts outside the CDR3, is DTGVSQNPRHKITKRGQNVTFRCDPISEHNRLYWYRQTLGQGPEFLTYFQNEAQLEKSRLLSDRFSAERPKGSFSTLEIQRTEQGDSAMYLCASSPSLLYQETQYFGPGTRLLVL.

The chain uses TRBV5-1 and TRBJ2-5; 8 positions agree with TRBD1. Germline loops: CDR1 SGHRS, CDR2 YFSETQ. V lost 8 bases to trimming and J lost 4 bases; unmatched junction nucleotides: 7. The CDR3 spans 13 residues. CDR3 sequence reads: CASSGGQGETQYF. The CDR3 coding sequence is TGCGCCAGTTCAGGGGGCCAAGGAGAGACCCAGTACTTC.

The gene calls are TRBV11-2 and TRBJ2-7; 8 bases line up with TRBD1. Germline-derived CDR1 and CDR2 are SGHAT and FQNNGV. The CDR3 consists of 16 residues. Germline trimming cut 5 bases from V and 4 bases from J; bases unmatched to any gene: 13. The CDR3 loop is CASSPVSGTGLYEQYF. In DNA form, the CDR3 reads TGTGCCAGCAGCCCCGTTTCCGGGACAGGCCTTTACGAGCAGTACTTC.

The V call is TRBV5-5, the J call TRBJ2-5; D uncertain. V lost 0 bases, J lost 4 bases, and 13 bases lay in between. The germline gives CDR1 SGHKS, CDR2 YYEKEE (reference sequence). This CDR3 comprises 15 residues. The CDR3 coding sequence is TGTGCCAGCAGCTTGGTTGACTTTCTTCGAGAGACCCAGTACTTC. Protein product: CASSLVDFLRETQYF.

V is TRBV6-5 and J is TRBJ2-3; the match to TRBD1 covers 10 bases. The germline gives CDR1 MNHEY, CDR2 SVGAGI. V lost 4 bases to trimming and J lost 6 bases; unmatched junction nucleotides: 10. This CDR3 is built from 16 residues. The CDR3 reads CASSSYGQGGTDTQYF. In nucleotides, the CDR3 is TGTGCCAGCAGTTCCTATGGACAGGGGGGTACGGATACGCAGTATTTT.

V usage is TRBV19 and J usage is TRBJ2-3; 9 positions agree with TRBD2. After removal of 6 bases from V and 0 bases from J, the junction contained 10 bases not matched to a gene. Germline V gene lookup returns CDR1 LNHDA and CDR2 SQIVND (reference sequence). This CDR3 is built from 17 residues. The DNA of the CDR3 is TGTGCCAGTAGCTCACGGGGGACTAGCTGGAGCACAGATACGCAGTATTTT. Its protein is CASSSRGTSWSTDTQYF.

The V call is TRBV5-6, the J call TRBJ2-1; D is possibly TRBD2 (6 bases). The V gene's germline CDR1 is SGHDT and CDR2 YYEEEE. This CDR3 region has 12 residues. Trimming removed 5 bases at V and 8 bases at J, with 11 bases between. CDR3 nucleotide sequence: TGTGCCAGCAGTTTTGAGCGGGATGAGCAGTTCTTC. Translating gives CASSFERDEQFF.

The rearrangement links TRBV2 to TRBJ1-1, with 7 bases identical to TRBD1. CDR1 SNHLY and CDR2 FYNNEI come from the germline V gene. V trimming: 7 bases; J trimming: 9 bases; junction bases outside the gene matches: 5. The CDR3 consists of 11 residues. In DNA, the CDR3 is TGTGCCAGCATTACAGGGGTAAAAGCTTTCTTT. As protein: CASITGVKAFF.

This chain joins TRBV5-6 and TRBJ2-7; D unclear. The CDR3 extends over 11 amino acids. The germline V gene encodes CDR1 SGHDT and CDR2 YYEEEE. V was cut by 3 bases and J by 5 bases, with 6 bases left in between. CDR3: CASSSANEQYF. The DNA of the CDR3 is TGTGCCAGCAGCTCCGCGAACGAGCAGTACTTC. The full variable domain, rest sourced from reference TRBV5-6 and TRBJ2-7, is DAGVTQSPTHLIKTRGQQVTLRCSPKSGHDTVSWYQQALGQGPQFIFQYYEEEERQRGNFPDRFSGHQFPNYSSELNVNALLLGDSALYLCASSSANEQYFGPGTRLTVT.

The chain recombines TRBV5-1 with TRBJ2-5; 7 bases match TRBD2. The CDR3 consists of 15 residues. J lost 1 base, V lost 0 bases, and 3 bases had no gene match. Per the germline V gene, CDR1 is SGHRS and CDR2 is YFSETQ. The CDR3 sequence is CASSLGGTTQETQYF. CDR3 nucleotide sequence: TGCGCCAGCAGCTTGGGGGGGACTACCCAAGAGACCCAGTACTTC.

The chain couples TRBV6-5 to TRBJ2-7; 9 bases match TRBD1. CDR1 is MNHEY, CDR2 SVGAGI, per germline. This CDR3 is built from 13 residues. The V gene end was trimmed by 6 bases and the J gene end by 3 bases; junction bases not matched to a gene: 3. The CDR3 sequence is CASSPTGGYEQYF. CDR3 bases: TGTGCCAGCAGCCCGACAGGGGGCTACGAGCAGTACTTC.